Listed below are T cell receptor beta chains from one sample, sequenced in a study of T cell repertoires in cytomegalovirus infection. One entry per CDR3 protein results from TCRdb running MiXCR on the reads. The repertoire holds around 330,000 distinct CDR3 sequences, roughly 15% seen once, with around 13% in the top ten. The sequencing sample was made of PBMCs. The source is a human donor in good health (CMV status not recorded). Some clones in this sample may be carry-over from other donors' samples. CDR3s include the opening cysteine and the closing phenylalanine or tryptophan. The order of the fields is clone size, D gene, J gene, V gene, CDR3 protein, CDR3 DNA. The D gene is left open where the match is weak. Size is omitted from some rows. Given values are once, few, many or a class for expanded clones.

size: few
D: NA
J: TRBJ2-3
V: TRBV7-2
CDR3: CASSSLGLAGDTQYF
DNA: TGTGCCAGCAGCTCCCTAGGACTGGCGGGAGATACGCAGTATTTT

size: many
D: NA
J: TRBJ2-7
V: TRBV7-2
CDR3: CASSLAGGVYEQYF
DNA: TGTGCCAGCAGCTTGGCAGGAGGGGTCTACGAGCAGTACTTC

size: many
D: NA
J: TRBJ2-3
V: TRBV7-8
CDR3: CASSLAASVGRYTDTQYF
DNA: TGTGCCAGCAGCTTAGCGGCTTCAGTGGGGCGATACACAGATACGCAGTATTTT

size: NA
D: NA
J: TRBJ1-5
V: TRBV6-2/TRBV6-3
CDR3: CASSYSPARRLNQPQHF
DNA: TGTGCCAGCAGTTACTCGCCAGCCCGAAGATTAAATCAGCCCCAGCATTTT

size: many
D: NA
J: TRBJ2-5
V: TRBV7-9
CDR3: CASSLARRGYETQYF
DNA: TGTGCCAGCAGCTTAGCCCGCAGGGGTTATGAGACCCAGTACTTC

size: many
D: NA
J: TRBJ1-1
V: TRBV12-3/TRBV12-4
CDR3: CASSHPQEAFF
DNA: TGTGCCAGCAGCCACCCACAGGAAGCTTTCTTT

size: NA
D: TRBD1
J: TRBJ1-1
V: TRBV5-1
CDR3: CASSLGWDRLNTEAFF
DNA: TGCGCCAGCAGCTTGGGTTGGGACAGGTTGAACACTGAAGCTTTCTTT

size: NA
D: NA
J: TRBJ1-6
V: TRBV10-3
CDR3: CAISGATYNSPLHF
DNA: TGTGCCATCAGTGGAGCTACCTATAATTCACCCCTCCACTTT

size: few
D: NA
J: TRBJ2-7
V: TRBV7-9
CDR3: CASSPQGLSYEQYF
DNA: TGTGCCAGCAGCCCCCAGGGGCTTTCCTACGAGCAGTACTTC

size: few
D: NA
J: TRBJ2-7
V: TRBV4-1
CDR3: CASSQGAAEISYEQYF
DNA: TGCGCCAGCAGCCAAGGAGCTGCAGAGATCTCCTACGAGCAGTACTTC

size: NA
D: NA
J: TRBJ1-6
V: TRBV3-1
CDR3: CASSQARGQDVASPLHF
DNA: TGTGCCAGCAGCCAAGCCCGCGGCCAGGATGTAGCCTCACCCCTCCACTTT

size: NA
D: NA
J: TRBJ2-2
V: TRBV27
CDR3: CASSDFRGELFF
DNA: TGTGCCAGCAGTGACTTCCGAGGGGAGCTGTTTTTT

size: NA
D: TRBD1
J: TRBJ2-7
V: TRBV28
CDR3: CASNGIETGYYEQYF
DNA: TGTGCCAGCAATGGGATAGAGACAGGGTACTACGAGCAGTACTTC

size: many
D: NA
J: TRBJ1-6
V: TRBV7-2
CDR3: CASRWPGDSPLHF
DNA: TGTGCCAGCAGATGGCCAGGGGATTCACCCCTCCACTTT

size: few
D: TRBD2
J: TRBJ2-3
V: TRBV19
CDR3: CASSRLAGGSDTQYF
DNA: TGTGCCAGTAGCCGACTAGCGGGTGGGTCAGATACGCAGTATTTT

size: NA
D: NA
J: TRBJ2-5
V: TRBV6-9
CDR3: CATWGLRRDETQYF
DNA: TGTGCCACCTGGGGGCTCAGGCGGGACGAGACCCAGTACTTC

size: many
D: NA
J: TRBJ1-4
V: TRBV7-6
CDR3: CASSLGGAVEKLFF
DNA: TGTGCCAGCAGCCTAGGGGGGGCGGTTGAAAAACTGTTTTTT

size: many
D: NA
J: TRBJ1-5
V: TRBV4-3
CDR3: CASSQGGVREAYNQPQHF
DNA: TGCGCCAGCAGCCAAGGAGGAGTCAGGGAGGCGTACAATCAGCCCCAGCATTTT